This TCR beta chain stems from a study of CD8 T cells in Susac syndrome. Germline lookup yields CDR1 MNHEY and CDR2 SVGAGI. Trimming removed 8 bases at V and 5 bases at J, with 12 bases between. The CDR3 length is 12 residues. The RNA input was about 0.45 to 1 ug, and it was reverse transcribed with random hexamers. Across 54 Vbeta and 13 Jbeta, immunoSEQ multiplex PCR amplified TCR beta CDR3. From the immunoSEQ multiplex PCR reads, TCRdb called clonotypes with MiXCR, one entry per CDR3 protein. The sample has 95,000 to 150,000 distinct CDR3 sequences; roughly 94% are singletons. The rearrangement joins TRBV6-5 to TRBJ2-5; maybe TRBD2 (6 bases). The sample comprised CD8+ T cells from PBMCs. The receptor's source is a human donor with Susac syndrome. The CDR3 bases are TGTGCCAGCGGGAGACTAGGGGAGACCCAGTACTTC. This sequence encodes CASGRLGETQYF.